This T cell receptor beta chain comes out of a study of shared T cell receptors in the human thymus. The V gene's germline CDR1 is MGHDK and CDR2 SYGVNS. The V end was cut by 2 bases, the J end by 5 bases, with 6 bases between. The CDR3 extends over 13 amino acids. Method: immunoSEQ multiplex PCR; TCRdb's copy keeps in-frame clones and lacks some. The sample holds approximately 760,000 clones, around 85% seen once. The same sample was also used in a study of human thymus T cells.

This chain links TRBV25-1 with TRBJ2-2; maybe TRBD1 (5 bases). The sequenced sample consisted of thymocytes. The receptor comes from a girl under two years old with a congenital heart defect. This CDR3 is CASSERGTGELFF. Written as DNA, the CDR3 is TGTGCCAGCAGTGAAAGGGGTACCGGGGAGCTGTTTTTT.